This T cell receptor beta chain comes out of a study of blood T cell repertoires in COVID-19. Study in general: Sources were T cells, B-cell-depleted T cells, or PBMCs; the material itself was cDNA or gDNA.

CDR1 MDHEN and CDR2 SYDVKM come from the germline V gene. Germline trimming cut 6 bases from V and 8 bases from J; bases unmatched to any gene: 11. There are 16 residues in the CDR3. This clone was seen once. In the original workflow: Amplification with reference gene primers provided the estimates of nucleated cell counts. Assay used: immunoSEQ multiplex PCR; TCRdb lists only in-frame clones, some missing. V and J calls and clone size are copied from that table; D and trimming were computed from the DNA. The sample consists of some 60,000 clones, 80% to 95% of them appearing once. This TCR was recovered from a man aged 55 to 70 with acute or convalescent COVID-19. V gene TRBV28 combines with J gene TRBJ1-6; 9 nucleotides match TRBD1. The sample taken for sequencing was peripheral blood. For the CDR3, the DNA is TGTGCCAGCAGCTGGTCGACAGGGGGTGGTCATTCACCCCTCCACTTT. This sequence encodes CASSWSTGGGHSPLHF.